These 12 T cell receptor beta chains were all obtained from the same sample, sequenced in a study of cytomegalovirus exposure and HLA in healthy donors. Data came from immunoSEQ multiplex PCR; TCRdb stores just in-frame clones and leaves some out. The sample lists 100,000 to 150,000 clones, over 85% occurring once. The sequenced sample was PBMCs. These receptors were obtained from a woman between 18 and 29 years old in good health and CMV-seronegative.

The gene calls are TRBV19 and TRBJ2-1; tentative D call: TRBD2 (6 bases). Deletions cut 5 bases from V and 10 bases from J, with 12 bases between. Germline V lookup: CDR1 LNHDA, CDR2 SQIVND (reference sequence). The CDR3 length is 12 residues. CDR3 region: CASSHREDEQFF. The CDR3 nucleotides read TGTGCCAGTAGTCATAGGGAGGACGAGCAGTTCTTC.

This clone appeared a few times. CDR3 residues: CASSGQMNTEAFF. The DNA for the CDR3 is TGTGCCAGCTCCGGACAGATGAACACTGAAGCTTTCTTT. The chain recombines TRBV2 with TRBJ1-1; TRBD1 might be the D (6 bases). Per the germline V gene, CDR1 is SNHLY and CDR2 is FYNNEI. The CDR3 sequence is 13 residues long. Trimming shortened V by 8 bases and J by 0 bases, and 10 bases separated the two germline ends.

This clone appeared a single time. The chain carries TRBV30 and TRBJ1-2; D possibly corresponds to TRBD1 (5 bases). The CDR3 loop spans 14 amino acids. CDR1 is GTSNPN and CDR2 is SVGIG in the germline V gene (reference sequence). The V gene lost 0 bases and the J gene lost 5 bases, with 13 bases spanning the gap. CDR3: CAWSVPPQVYGYTF. The CDR3, as DNA: TGTGCCTGGAGTGTACCACCACAGGTTTATGGCTACACCTTC.

CDR3 DNA: TGTGCCAGCATCCGGACTAGCGGGAGGGGTGAGCAGTTCTTC. This sequence encodes CASIRTSGRGEQFF. J is TRBJ2-1 and V is TRBV28, with TRBD2 matching over 15 bases. This CDR3 region has 14 residues. The V segment lost 7 bases and the J segment 9 bases; nucleotides outside the gene matches: 4. The germline CDR1 and CDR2 sequences are MDHEN and SYDVKM.

The gene calls are TRBV18 and TRBJ2-1, with TRBD1 identical over 11 bases. Looked up from germline, CDR1 is KGHSH and CDR2 is LQKENI. CDR3 length: 15 residues. V lost 5 bases to trimming and J lost 8 bases; unmatched junction nucleotides: 8. CDR3 residues: CASSEDRGRLDEQFF. The CDR3 DNA sequence: TGTGCCAGCTCAGAGGACAGGGGGCGCTTAGATGAGCAGTTCTTC.

The chain joins TRBV10-3 to TRBJ2-1, with 7 bases lining up with TRBD2. The CDR3 is 16 residues long. V shed 0 bases, J shed 7 bases, and the junction held 9 bases outside the gene matches. The germline V gene encodes CDR1 ENHRY and CDR2 SYGVKD. CDR3 loop: CAISESETSLRNEQFF. The DNA for the CDR3 is TGTGCCATCAGTGAGTCTGAGACTAGCCTGAGAAATGAGCAGTTCTTC.

The chain recombines TRBV13 with TRBJ1-1; possible D gene TRBD1, 6 bases. Germline V gene lookup returns CDR1 PRHDT and CDR2 FYEKMQ (reference sequence). Trimming pared 5 bases from V and 5 bases from J, leaving 15 bases between. The CDR3 is 14 amino acids. The CDR3: CASSQRQGRTEAFF. The CDR3 nucleotides read TGTGCCAGCAGCCAGAGGCAGGGGCGGACTGAAGCTTTCTTT.

The gene calls are TRBV28 and TRBJ2-3; D is possibly TRBD1 (5 bases). Germline lookup yields CDR1 MDHEN and CDR2 SYDVKM. Trimming pared 2 bases from V and 2 bases from J, leaving 11 bases between. This CDR3 contains 15 residues. CDR3 nucleotides: TGTGCCAGCAGTTTAACACGACAGACCACAGATACGCAGTATTTT. Translating it yields CASSLTRQTTDTQYF. Supplemented by reference TRBV28 and TRBJ2-3, the full variable domain reads DVKVTQSSRYLVKRTGEKVFLECVQDMDHENMFWYRQDPGLGLRLIYFSYDVKMKEKGDIPEGYSVSREKKERFSLILESASTNQTSMYLCASSLTRQTTDTQYFGPGTRLTVL.

V gene TRBV7-2 combines with J gene TRBJ2-5; the D gene is possibly TRBD1 (7 bases). Germline V lookup: CDR1 SGHTA, CDR2 FQGNSA. V was cut by 5 bases and J by 0 bases, with 13 bases left in between. The CDR3 totals 15 residues. The CDR3 loop is CASSARGQYQETQYF. CDR3 coding DNA: TGTGCCAGCAGCGCGCGGGGACAGTACCAAGAGACCCAGTACTTC.

V is TRBV30 and J is TRBJ2-7; 14 nucleotides align to TRBD2. The CDR3 spans 13 residues. Germline lookup yields CDR1 GTSNPN and CDR2 SVGIG (reference sequence). J was trimmed by 6 bases and V by 4 bases; bases with no gene match: 2. The CDR3 DNA reads as TGTGCCTGGACCGGACTAGCGGGGGGCGAGCAGTACTTC. Protein product: CAWTGLAGGEQYF.

This chain uses TRBV6-1 with TRBJ1-5; the D gene is possibly TRBD1 (5 bases). Germline V gives CDR1 MNHNS, CDR2 SASEGT. The length of the CDR3 is 15 residues. V shed 5 bases and J shed 3 bases, with 14 bases lying between them. CDR3: CASSWTSGDNQPQHF. As DNA, the CDR3 is TGTGCCAGCAGTTGGACAAGCGGGGACAATCAGCCCCAGCATTTT.

The V gene is TRBV7-2, the J gene TRBJ2-1; 13 positions agree with TRBD2. Germline V gives CDR1 SGHTA, CDR2 FQGNSA. CDR3 length: 17 residues. With V trimmed by 1 base and J by 4 bases, 4 bases remained unmatched. The CDR3 here is CASSLGGTSGTYNEQFF. DNA for the CDR3: TGTGCCAGCAGCTTAGGTGGGACTAGCGGGACTTACAATGAGCAGTTCTTC.